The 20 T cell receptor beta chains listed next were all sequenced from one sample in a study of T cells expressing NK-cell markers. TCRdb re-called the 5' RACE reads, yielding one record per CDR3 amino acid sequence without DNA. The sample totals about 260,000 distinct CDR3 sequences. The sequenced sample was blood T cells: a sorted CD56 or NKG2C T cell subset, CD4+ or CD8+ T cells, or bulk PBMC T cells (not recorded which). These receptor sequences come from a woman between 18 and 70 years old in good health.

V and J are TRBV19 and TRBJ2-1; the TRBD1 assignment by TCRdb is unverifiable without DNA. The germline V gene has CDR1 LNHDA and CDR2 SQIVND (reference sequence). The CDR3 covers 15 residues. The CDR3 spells CASSKNRGPYNEQFF.

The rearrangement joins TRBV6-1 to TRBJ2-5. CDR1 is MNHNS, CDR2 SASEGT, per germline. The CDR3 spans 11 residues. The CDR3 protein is CASSEGETQYF.

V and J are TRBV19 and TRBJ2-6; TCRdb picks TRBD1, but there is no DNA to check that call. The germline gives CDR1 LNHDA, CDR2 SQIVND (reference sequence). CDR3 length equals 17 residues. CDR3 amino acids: CASSLRTGRTGANVLTF.

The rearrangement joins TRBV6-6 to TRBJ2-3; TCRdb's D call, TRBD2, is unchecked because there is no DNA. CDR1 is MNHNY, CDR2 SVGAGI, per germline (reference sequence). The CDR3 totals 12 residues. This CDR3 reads CAARDFTDTQYF.

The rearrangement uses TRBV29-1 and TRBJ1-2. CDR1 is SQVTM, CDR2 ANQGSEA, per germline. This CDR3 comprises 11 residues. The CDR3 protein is CSVHWGTGYTF.

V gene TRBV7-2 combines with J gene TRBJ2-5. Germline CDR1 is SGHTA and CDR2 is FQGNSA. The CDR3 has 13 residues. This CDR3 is CASSLPNRETQYF. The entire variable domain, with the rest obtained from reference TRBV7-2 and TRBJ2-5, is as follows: GAGVSQSPSNKVTEKGKDVELRCDPISGHTALYWYRQSLGQGLEFLIYFQGNSAPDKSGLPSDRFSAERTGGSVSTLTIQRTQQEDSAVYLCASSLPNRETQYFGPGTRLLVL.

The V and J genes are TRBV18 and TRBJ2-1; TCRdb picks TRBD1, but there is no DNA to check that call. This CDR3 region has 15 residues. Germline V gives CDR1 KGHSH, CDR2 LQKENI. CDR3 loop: CASLNIRTTYNEQFF.

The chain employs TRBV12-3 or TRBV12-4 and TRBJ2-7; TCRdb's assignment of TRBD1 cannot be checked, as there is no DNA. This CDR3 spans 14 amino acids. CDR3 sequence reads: CASSAGQGPYEQYF.

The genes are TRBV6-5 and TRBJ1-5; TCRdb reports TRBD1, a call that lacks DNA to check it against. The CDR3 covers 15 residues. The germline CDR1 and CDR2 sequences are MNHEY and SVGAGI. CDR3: CASSYSVAGNQPQHF.

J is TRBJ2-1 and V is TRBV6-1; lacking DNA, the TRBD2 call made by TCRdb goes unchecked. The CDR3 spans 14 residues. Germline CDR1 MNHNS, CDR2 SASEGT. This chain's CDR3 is CASSASFPYNEQFF.

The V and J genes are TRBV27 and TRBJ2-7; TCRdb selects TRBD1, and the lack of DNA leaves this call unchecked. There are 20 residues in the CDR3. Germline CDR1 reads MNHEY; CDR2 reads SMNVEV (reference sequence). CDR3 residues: CASSPKRGDRGARGRYEQYF.

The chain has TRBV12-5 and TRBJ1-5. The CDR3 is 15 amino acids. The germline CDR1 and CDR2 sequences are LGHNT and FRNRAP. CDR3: CASGPGAGRSQPQHF.

The CDR3 loop is CASSSRGQGQTYEQYF. The chain carries TRBV27 and TRBJ2-7; TCRdb lists TRBD1, though no DNA is available to test this call. Germline V gene sequence: CDR1 MNHEY, CDR2 SMNVEV (reference sequence). The CDR3 length is 16 residues.

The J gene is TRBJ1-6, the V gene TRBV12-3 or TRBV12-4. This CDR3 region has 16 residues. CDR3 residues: CASSLGGSSYNSPLHF.

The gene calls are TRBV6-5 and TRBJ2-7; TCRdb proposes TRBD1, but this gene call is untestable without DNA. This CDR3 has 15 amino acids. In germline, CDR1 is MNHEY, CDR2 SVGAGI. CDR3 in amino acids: CASSYRTAFSYEQYF.

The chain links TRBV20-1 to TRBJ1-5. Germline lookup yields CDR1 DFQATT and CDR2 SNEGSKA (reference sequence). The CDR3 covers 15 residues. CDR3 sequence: CSARADTYSNQPQHF.

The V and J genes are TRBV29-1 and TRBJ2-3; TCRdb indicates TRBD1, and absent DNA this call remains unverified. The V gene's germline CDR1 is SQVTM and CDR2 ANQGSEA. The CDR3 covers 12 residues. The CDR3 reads CSGGDSPDTQYF.

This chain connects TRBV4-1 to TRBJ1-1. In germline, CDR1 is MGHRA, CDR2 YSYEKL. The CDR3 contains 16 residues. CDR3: CASSQGPGLRNTEAFF.

The CDR3: CASSPTGTKDEQYF. The rearrangement links TRBV5-5 to TRBJ2-7; the D call of TRBD1 rests on TCRdb alone, since no DNA is present to check it. The germline gives CDR1 SGHKS, CDR2 YYEKEE (reference sequence). The CDR3 is made up of 14 amino acids.

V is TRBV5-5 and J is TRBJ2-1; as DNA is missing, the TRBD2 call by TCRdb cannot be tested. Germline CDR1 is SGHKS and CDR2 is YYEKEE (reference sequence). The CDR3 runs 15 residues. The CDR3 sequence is CASSLSLTRAYEQFF.